The rows below give T cell receptor beta chains drawn from one sample of a study of T cell repertoires in ileal Crohn's disease. Assay: immunoSEQ multiplex PCR; the TCRdb copy retains only in-frame clones and omits some. The sample has approximately 5,400 clones, approximately 90% seen once. Material: CD4+ T cells from ileum. The receptors derive from an adult with Crohn's disease. Some clones in this sample may be carry-over from other donors' samples. CDR3s include the opening cysteine and the closing phenylalanine or tryptophan. Fields, in order: D gene, J gene, clone size, V gene, CDR3 DNA, CDR3 protein. A D gene is named only where the DNA matches it firmly. Clone size is not always given. Where it is, it says once, few, many or a class for expanded clones.

D: -
J: TRBJ2-2
size: once
V: TRBV7-3
DNA: TGTGCCAGCAGCCCCCGGCAGGGGCCCGGGGAGCTGTTTTTT
CDR3: CASSPRQGPGELFF

D: TRBD1
J: TRBJ1-4
size: -
V: TRBV4-3
DNA: TGCGCCAGCAGCCAATTGACAGGGCATGAGGAAAAACTGTTTTTT
CDR3: CASSQLTGHEEKLFF

D: -
J: TRBJ2-7
size: -
V: TRBV5-1
DNA: TGCGCCAGCAGCTTGGGACAGGGTAACGGGGGCGAGCAGTACTTC
CDR3: CASSLGQGNGGEQYF

D: TRBD1
J: TRBJ1-2
size: -
V: TRBV19
DNA: TGTGCCAGCCGGGCAGGGACAGGGAGCAACTATGGCTACACCTTC
CDR3: CASRAGTGSNYGYTF

D: TRBD2
J: TRBJ2-3
size: -
V: TRBV14
DNA: TGTGCCAGCAGCCAAGGCGGGGGGGCGGTGACTAGCACAGATACGCAGTATTTT
CDR3: CASSQGGGAVTSTDTQYF

D: -
J: TRBJ2-3
size: once
V: TRBV7-2
DNA: TGTGCCAGCAGCTTAGCGGTTCGGGGGAGCACAGATACGCAGTATTTT
CDR3: CASSLAVRGSTDTQYF

D: -
J: TRBJ2-2
size: -
V: TRBV28
DNA: TGTGCAACCCTTTTCAGGAACACCGGGGAGCTGTTTTTT
CDR3: CATLFRNTGELFF

D: TRBD2
J: TRBJ2-5
size: once
V: TRBV5-4
DNA: TGTGCCAGCAGCCCCTCTAGCGGGAGGGGAGGAGAGACCCAGTACTTC
CDR3: CASSPSSGRGGETQYF

D: TRBD1
J: TRBJ2-5
size: -
V: TRBV30
DNA: TGTGCCTGGAGTCGGGACAGGGACCAAGAGACCCAGTACTTC
CDR3: CAWSRDRDQETQYF

D: -
J: TRBJ2-3
size: -
V: TRBV5-1
DNA: TGCGCCAGCAGCTTCAAAGGACAGAGCACAGATACGCAGTATTTT
CDR3: CASSFKGQSTDTQYF

D: TRBD2
J: TRBJ2-2
size: few
V: TRBV2
DNA: TGTGCCAGCAGTGGGACTAGCGGGAGGTCTGGCGGGGAGCTGTTTTTT
CDR3: CASSGTSGRSGGELFF

D: -
J: TRBJ2-7
size: -
V: TRBV27
DNA: TGTGCCAGCAGTTTAGCGGGTCATCCCTACGAGCAGTACTTC
CDR3: CASSLAGHPYEQYF

D: -
J: TRBJ1-4
size: -
V: TRBV5-4
DNA: TGTGCCAGCAGCTTGTCCCTCCGCTGGGGGCCGGATGAAAAACTGTTTTTT
CDR3: CASSLSLRWGPDEKLFF

D: -
J: TRBJ1-2
size: -
V: TRBV5-1
DNA: TGCGCCAGCAGCGTTTCCGGACAGCCCTATGGCTACACCTTC
CDR3: CASSVSGQPYGYTF

D: -
J: TRBJ2-4
size: -
V: TRBV30
DNA: TGTGCCTGGAATGTACGGGGGGAGACAGGCAAAAACATTCAGTACTTC
CDR3: CAWNVRGETGKNIQYF

D: TRBD1
J: TRBJ2-1
size: -
V: TRBV18
DNA: TGTGCCAGCTCACCCGGAGCAGGGGGCCATGAGCAGTTCTTC
CDR3: CASSPGAGGHEQFF

D: TRBD1
J: TRBJ1-4
size: -
V: TRBV19
DNA: TGTGCCAGTAGCCCAGACTCCGGGACAGGGGTATTTGCAACTAATGAAAAACTGTTTTTT
CDR3: CASSPDSGTGVFATNEKLFF

D: TRBD2
J: TRBJ2-7
size: -
V: TRBV19
DNA: TGTGCCAGTGGGACTAGCGGGAATCTAAGGGAGCAGTACTTC
CDR3: CASGTSGNLREQYF

D: -
J: TRBJ1-2
size: few
V: TRBV5-1
DNA: TGCGCCAGCAGCTTGGCGTGGGAGAAATCCCTCGGTGGCTACACCTTC
CDR3: CASSLAWEKSLGGYTF

D: TRBD1
J: TRBJ1-2
size: -
V: TRBV27
DNA: TGTGCCAGCAGTTCCCCGGGACAGGGTGACTATGGCTACACCTTC
CDR3: CASSSPGQGDYGYTF

D: -
J: TRBJ2-5
size: -
V: TRBV21-1
DNA: TGTGCCAGCAGCAAAAGCCGGGTGGTAGCAAAAAAAGAGACCCAGTACTTC
CDR3: CASSKSRVVAKKETQYF

D: TRBD2
J: TRBJ2-7
size: -
V: TRBV14
DNA: TGTGCCAGCAGCCCATACGGGACTAGCGGGAGTGTCGAGCAGTACTTC
CDR3: CASSPYGTSGSVEQYF

D: TRBD1
J: TRBJ2-3
size: -
V: TRBV7-7
DNA: TGTGCCAGCAGCGTGACAGGGGGCCCCACAGATACGCAGTATTTT
CDR3: CASSVTGGPTDTQYF

D: -
J: TRBJ1-5
size: few
V: TRBV6-1
DNA: TGTGCCAGCAGTGTAACTCCGGGGGGACAGCCCCAGCATTTT
CDR3: CASSVTPGGQPQHF

D: -
J: TRBJ2-1
size: -
V: TRBV7-2
DNA: TGTGCCAGCAGCTTTGGGCGGGACAATGAGCAGTTCTTC
CDR3: CASSFGRDNEQFF

D: TRBD1
J: TRBJ2-3
size: -
V: TRBV7-2
DNA: TGTGCCAGCAGCAGCTGGGACAGGGAAGGAGATACGCAGTATTTT
CDR3: CASSSWDREGDTQYF

D: -
J: TRBJ2-7
size: few
V: TRBV5-8
DNA: TGTGCCAGCAGCTTTTGGGTAAGGACAGATTCCTACGAGCAGTACTTC
CDR3: CASSFWVRTDSYEQYF

D: TRBD1
J: TRBJ1-1
size: -
V: TRBV4-2
DNA: TGTGCCAGCAGCCATACAACAGGGGGCAGGTGGACTGAAGCTTTCTTT
CDR3: CASSHTTGGRWTEAFF

D: TRBD2
J: TRBJ2-5
size: once
V: TRBV5-1
DNA: TGCGCCAGTAAAGCGGGAGTTGGGGAGACCCAGTACTTC
CDR3: CASKAGVGETQYF

D: TRBD1
J: TRBJ2-2
size: -
V: TRBV7-6
DNA: TGTGCTAGCAGAGCGGGACAGGGGTCCGGGGAGCTGTTTTTT
CDR3: CASRAGQGSGELFF

D: -
J: TRBJ2-7
size: -
V: TRBV27
DNA: TGTGCCAGCAGCAACAGGGTGCCCACCTACGAGCAGTACTTC
CDR3: CASSNRVPTYEQYF